Listed here are 21 T cell receptor beta chains from one sample, sequenced in a study of long-term antiretroviral therapy in people with HIV. Runs used v3.0 of the immunoSEQ assay and were done at survey level. Assay used: immunoSEQ multiplex PCR; TCRdb lists only in-frame clones, some missing. The sample carries about 33,000 clones, 65% to 80% recorded once. The specimen was unsorted PBMCs, collected 2 years after starting antiretroviral therapy. These TCRs come from a woman in her forties or fifties with HIV.

The chain joins TRBV29-1 to TRBJ2-3; TRBD2 aligns across 9 bases. Unmatched junction bases numbered 4, after V lost 7 bases and J lost 2 bases. This CDR3 spans 13 amino acids. Germline lookup yields CDR1 SQVTM and CDR2 ANQGSEA. CDR3 nucleotides: TGCAGCGCTCGGACTAGCGACACAGATACGCAGTATTTT. Translating it yields CSARTSDTDTQYF.

J is TRBJ2-4 and V is TRBV7-8; D gene ambiguous. Germline V gene data show CDR1 as SGHVS and CDR2 as FQNEAQ. There are 15 residues in the CDR3. V was cut by 1 base and J by 0 bases, with 7 bases left in between. CDR3 DNA sequence: TGTGCCAGCAGCTTAGATGGTTTAGCCAAAAACATTCAGTACTTC. Amino acids: CASSLDGLAKNIQYF.

This clone turned up a few times. This chain connects TRBV4-2 to TRBJ2-7, with 8 bases matching TRBD2. Germline lookup yields CDR1 LGHNA and CDR2 YNFKEQ. V lost 0 bases and J lost 0; bases outside the gene matches: 7. The CDR3 runs to 17 residues. The CDR3 region is CASSQDVAGTPSYEQYF. CDR3 nucleotide sequence: TGTGCCAGCAGCCAAGACGTAGCGGGGACACCCTCCTACGAGCAGTACTTC.

The V and J genes are TRBV7-8 and TRBJ2-3; TRBD1 matches at 7 bases. V gave up 4 bases and J gave up 7 bases; unmatched junction bases: 11. The CDR3 runs 15 residues. Germline V gene data show CDR1 as SGHVS and CDR2 as FQNEAQ. The DNA for the CDR3 is TGTGCCAGCAGCTCCCGTGAGGGGGCCCACAATACGCAGTATTTT. Protein: CASSSREGAHNTQYF.

The chain joins TRBV5-3 to TRBJ2-1; 13 bases fit TRBD2. TRBV5-3 has ORF status, its function being uncertain. The CDR3 extends over 19 amino acids. After removal of 4 bases from V and 2 bases from J, the junction contained 12 bases not matched to a gene. CDR3: CARSPGVTSGGHPYNEQFF. CDR3 in DNA: TGTGCCAGAAGCCCCGGGGTGACTAGCGGGGGGCACCCCTACAATGAGCAGTTCTTC.

CDR3 residues: CAWRSSGANEKLFF. The CDR3 DNA reads TGTGCCTGGAGGTCCTCGGGGGCTAATGAAAAACTGTTTTTT. The J gene is TRBJ1-4, the V gene TRBV30, with D possibly TRBD1 on 5 matching bases. Trimming left V 3 bases short and J 3 bases short, with 11 bases between. The germline V gene has CDR1 GTSNPN and CDR2 SVGIG (reference sequence). This CDR3 is built from 14 residues.

This clone was picked up one time. V usage is TRBV29-1 and J usage is TRBJ2-7; tentative D call: TRBD1 (5 bases). V was cut by 4 bases and J by 5 bases, with 15 bases left in between. Per germline, CDR1 SQVTM and CDR2 ANQGSEA. CDR3 length equals 13 residues. CDR3 nucleotides: TGCAGCGTTGTAGGGGTGGCAGGGAACGAGCAGTACTTC. This gives the protein CSVVGVAGNEQYF.

This clone was seen more than once but under ten times. The J gene is TRBJ1-2, the V gene TRBV7-2; D not resolved. Germline V gene lookup returns CDR1 SGHTA and CDR2 FQGNSA. V lost 4 bases and J 6 bases, leaving 18 bases between the germline ends. The CDR3 runs 15 residues. CDR3 protein: CASSSATPGVDGYTF. The CDR3 bases are TGTGCCAGCAGCTCAGCGACGCCCGGAGTGGATGGCTACACCTTC.

V gene TRBV7-9 combines with J gene TRBJ2-4, with a weak D call TRBD1 (5 bases). CDR1 SEHNR and CDR2 FQNEAQ come from the germline V gene (reference sequence). V was clipped by 1 base and J by 0 bases, with 13 bases between them. CDR3 size: 17 residues. The CDR3 sequence: CASSLGDSRLAKNIQYF. As DNA, the CDR3 is TGTGCCAGCAGCTTAGGTGACAGTCGCTTAGCCAAAAACATTCAGTACTTC.

The chain's CDR3 is CASSARGGLTNTGELFF. CDR3 coding DNA: TGTGCCAGCAGCGCGCGGGGGGGCCTTACGAACACCGGGGAGCTGTTTTTT. This sequence joins TRBV9 and TRBJ2-2, with 9 nucleotides matching TRBD2. Losses at the gene ends were 3 bases for V and 0 bases for J; bases not matched to a gene: 6. The germline V gene has CDR1 SGDLS and CDR2 YYNGEE. This CDR3 has 17 amino acids. Full variable domain (missing parts from reference TRBV9 and TRBJ2-2): DSGVTQTPKHLITATGQRVTLRCSPRSGDLSVYWYQQSLDQGLQFLIQYYNGEERAKGNILERFSAQQFPDLHSELNLSSLELGDSALYFCASSARGGLTNTGELFFGEGSRLTVL.

CDR3: CASSLVGVSYNEQFF. CDR3 nucleotide sequence: TGCGCCAGCAGCTTGGTTGGGGTCTCCTACAATGAGCAGTTCTTC. The rearrangement links TRBV5-1 to TRBJ2-1, with D unresolved. The CDR3 covers 15 residues. The ends were cut back, 0 bases at V and 0 bases at J, with 7 bases in the middle. Looked up from germline, CDR1 is SGHRS and CDR2 is YFSETQ.

The genes are TRBV10-3 and TRBJ2-7; D may match TRBD1 or TRBD2 (6 bases each). The germline V and J ends were trimmed by 11 bases and 3 bases, with 17 bases remaining between them. This CDR3 has 13 amino acids. The germline V gene has CDR1 ENHRY and CDR2 SYGVKD. The CDR3 region is CAFSGGLLYEQYF. The CDR3 DNA reads TGTGCCTTCTCCGGGGGCCTACTCTACGAGCAGTACTTC.

This clone showed up just once. This chain connects TRBV29-1 to TRBJ1-1; D gene unclear. Germline CDR1 and CDR2: SQVTM and ANQGSEA. CDR3 size: 12 residues. V lost 4 bases to trimming and J lost 0 bases, with 6 bases between them. CDR3 coding DNA: TGCAGCGTTGGGCAGGTGAACACTGAAGCTTTCTTT. It codes for CSVGQVNTEAFF.

Written as DNA, the CDR3 is TGTGCCAGCAGATCCGACAGGGACACCGGGGAGCTGTTTTTT. This sequence encodes CASRSDRDTGELFF. This rearrangement joins TRBV7-9 to TRBJ2-2; TRBD1 aligns across 7 bases. There are 14 residues in the CDR3. CDR1 is SEHNR and CDR2 is FQNEAQ in the germline V gene (reference sequence). After removal of 6 bases from V and 3 bases from J, the junction contained 4 bases not matched to a gene. The variable domain in full, with the rest retrieved from reference TRBV7-9 and TRBJ2-2, is DTGVSQNPRHKITKRGQNVTFRCDPISEHNRLYWYRQTLGQGPEFLTYFQNEAQLEKSRLLSDRFSAERPKGSFSTLEIQRTEQGDSAMYLCASRSDRDTGELFFGEGSRLTVL.

This chain joins TRBV11-2 and TRBJ2-6, with D possibly matching TRBD1 (6 bases). V was cut by 4 bases and J by 4 bases, with 11 bases left in between. This CDR3 is built from 15 residues. CDR1 is SGHAT, CDR2 FQNNGV, per germline. The CDR3: CASSSQGLGANVLTF. The CDR3 nucleotides are TGTGCCAGCAGCTCGCAGGGGCTAGGGGCCAACGTCCTGACTTTC.

This chain uses TRBV30 with TRBJ1-6; D unclear. CDR1 is GTSNPN, CDR2 SVGIG, per germline (reference sequence). Between the trimmed V and J ends, which lost 0 bases and 9 bases, there was a span of 9 bases. This CDR3 spans 13 amino acids. Written as DNA, the CDR3 is TGTGCCTGGAGTGTAAGAGTGGGTTCACCCCTCCACTTT. Translated, it gives CAWSVRVGSPLHF.

The rearrangement uses TRBV9 and TRBJ1-6, with TRBD1 as a possible D gene (6 bases). The CDR3 has 14 amino acids. V lost 2 bases and J lost 9, with 12 bases in between. Germline loops: CDR1 SGDLS, CDR2 YYNGEE. CDR3: CASSVQVGGSPLHF. In nucleotides, the CDR3 is TGTGCCAGCAGCGTTCAGGTAGGGGGTTCACCCCTCCACTTT.

CDR3 loop: CASSSGPQETQYF. The CDR3, as DNA: TGTGCCAGCAGCTCGGGCCCACAAGAGACCCAGTACTTC. The rearrangement uses TRBV5-6 and TRBJ2-5; D remains ambiguous. With 3 bases removed from V and 2 bases from J, the gap between germline ends came to 8 bases. The CDR3 spans 13 residues. Germline V lookup: CDR1 SGHDT, CDR2 YYEEEE.

This sequence joins TRBV7-8 and TRBJ2-1; no firm D call. CDR3 length: 15 amino acids. CDR1 is SGHVS, CDR2 FQNEAQ, per germline. The germline V and J ends were trimmed by 2 bases and 4 bases, with 12 bases remaining between them. The CDR3 DNA reads TGTGCCAGCAGCTTATCGGTAGTGGGGTACAATGAGCAGTTCTTC. Its translation is CASSLSVVGYNEQFF.

The V call is TRBV18, the J call TRBJ2-4; the D gene is possibly TRBD1 (6 bases). V lost 3 bases and J lost 7, with 16 bases in between. This CDR3 spans 15 amino acids. CDR1 is KGHSH and CDR2 is LQKENI in the germline V gene. In DNA form, the CDR3 reads TGTGCCAGCTCACCTCTCCCAGGGGAAGGGAACATTCAGTACTTC. Protein: CASSPLPGEGNIQYF.

The chain has TRBV28 and TRBJ1-5; D call uncertain. The germline V gene encodes CDR1 MDHEN and CDR2 SYDVKM. The CDR3 is 15 amino acids. Trimming stripped 3 bases from V and 0 bases from J, with 9 bases between. CDR3 in amino acids: CASSFTEYSNQPQHF. DNA of the CDR3: TGTGCCAGCAGTTTCACGGAGTATAGCAATCAGCCCCAGCATTTT.